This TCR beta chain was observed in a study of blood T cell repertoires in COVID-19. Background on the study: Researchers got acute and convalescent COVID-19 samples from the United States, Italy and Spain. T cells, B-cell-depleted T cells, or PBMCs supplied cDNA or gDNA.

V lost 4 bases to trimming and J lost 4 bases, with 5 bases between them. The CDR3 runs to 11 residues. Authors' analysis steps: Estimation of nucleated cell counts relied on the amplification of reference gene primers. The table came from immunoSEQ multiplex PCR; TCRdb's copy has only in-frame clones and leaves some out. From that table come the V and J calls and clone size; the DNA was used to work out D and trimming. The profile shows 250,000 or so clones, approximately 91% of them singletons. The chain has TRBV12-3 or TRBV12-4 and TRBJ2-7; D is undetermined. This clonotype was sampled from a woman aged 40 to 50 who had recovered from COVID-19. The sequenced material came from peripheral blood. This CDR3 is CASSSQYEQYF. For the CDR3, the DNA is TGTGCCAGCAGTTCCCAATACGAGCAGTACTTC.